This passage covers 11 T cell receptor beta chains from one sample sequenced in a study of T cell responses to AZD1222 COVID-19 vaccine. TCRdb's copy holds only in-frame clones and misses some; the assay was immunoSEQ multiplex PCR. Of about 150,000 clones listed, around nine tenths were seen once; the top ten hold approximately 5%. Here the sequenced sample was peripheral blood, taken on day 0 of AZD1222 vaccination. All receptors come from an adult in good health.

The CDR3 region is CATSESDRVYSNQPQHF. CDR3 nucleotide sequence: TGTGCCACCAGTGAATCAGACAGGGTGTATAGCAATCAGCCCCAGCATTTT. The rearrangement joins TRBV24-1 to TRBJ1-5; 7 bases align to TRBD1. The germline V gene encodes CDR1 KGHDR and CDR2 SFDVKD. The trim removed 4 bases at V and 0 bases at J, leaving 8 bases unmatched. This CDR3 has 17 residues.

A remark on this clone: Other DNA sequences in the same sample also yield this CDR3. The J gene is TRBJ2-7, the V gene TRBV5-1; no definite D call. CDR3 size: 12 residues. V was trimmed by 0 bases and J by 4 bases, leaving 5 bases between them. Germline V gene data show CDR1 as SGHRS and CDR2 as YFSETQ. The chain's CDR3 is CASSLEGYEQYF. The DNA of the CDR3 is TGCGCCAGCAGCTTGGAGGGATACGAGCAGTACTTC.

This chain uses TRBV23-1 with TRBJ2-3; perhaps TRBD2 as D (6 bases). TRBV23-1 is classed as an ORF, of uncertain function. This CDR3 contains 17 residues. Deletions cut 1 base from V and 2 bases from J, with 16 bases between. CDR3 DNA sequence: TGCGCCAGCAGTCAATGGATGTCGGGACTTAACACAGATACGCAGTATTTT. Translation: CASSQWMSGLNTDTQYF.

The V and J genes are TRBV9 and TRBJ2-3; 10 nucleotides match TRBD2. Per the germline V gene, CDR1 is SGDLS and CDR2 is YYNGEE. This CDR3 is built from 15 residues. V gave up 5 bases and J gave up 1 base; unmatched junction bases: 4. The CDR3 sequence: CASSATSGGTDTQYF. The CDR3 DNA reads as TGTGCCAGCAGTGCAACTAGCGGGGGCACAGATACGCAGTATTTT.

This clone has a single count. CDR3 nucleotides: TGTGCCAGCAGCAAAGCTTATGGGCGACGGCAGTTTAAAAACATTCAGTACTTC. Protein product: CASSKAYGRRQFKNIQYF. V usage is TRBV21-1 and J usage is TRBJ2-4; the table gives TRBD1 as D, unverified against the DNA. TRBV21-1 is a pseudogene segment. This CDR3 comprises 18 residues.

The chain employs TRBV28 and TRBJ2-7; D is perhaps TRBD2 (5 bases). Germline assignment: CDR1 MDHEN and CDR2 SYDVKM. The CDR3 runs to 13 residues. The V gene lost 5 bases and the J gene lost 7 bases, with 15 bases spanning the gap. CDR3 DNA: TGTGCCAGCAGTGGAGGTGGTCAGAGGGAGCAGTACTTC. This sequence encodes CASSGGGQREQYF.

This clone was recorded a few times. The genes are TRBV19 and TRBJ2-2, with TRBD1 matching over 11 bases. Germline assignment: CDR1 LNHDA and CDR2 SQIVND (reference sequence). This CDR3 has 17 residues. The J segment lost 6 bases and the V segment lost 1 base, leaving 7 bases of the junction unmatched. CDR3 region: CASSIVGQGDRSGELFF. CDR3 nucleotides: TGTGCCAGTAGTATAGTGGGACAGGGGGACCGATCCGGGGAGCTGTTTTTT.

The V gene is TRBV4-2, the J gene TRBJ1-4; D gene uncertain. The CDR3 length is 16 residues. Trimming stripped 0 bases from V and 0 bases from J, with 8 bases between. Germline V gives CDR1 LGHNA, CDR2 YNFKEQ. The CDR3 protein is CASSQESHATNEKLFF. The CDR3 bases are TGTGCCAGCAGCCAAGAGTCACACGCAACTAATGAAAAACTGTTTTTT.

For the CDR3, the DNA is TGTGCCACCAGCTCCGGGACAGGGCATAATCAGCCCCAGCATTTT. This translates into CATSSGTGHNQPQHF. The chain recombines TRBV15 with TRBJ1-5, with TRBD1 identical over 9 bases. With 5 bases clipped from V and 4 bases from J, the junction kept 6 bases outside the gene matches. The CDR3 contains 15 residues. CDR1 and CDR2 from the germline V gene are LNHNV and YYDKDF (reference sequence).

The CDR3 nucleotides are TGTGCCAGCAGTGAACAGGCCTTAGATTCACCCCTCCACTTT. Its protein product is CASSEQALDSPLHF. The rearrangement joins TRBV2 to TRBJ1-6, with no clear D. Germline CDR1 reads SNHLY; CDR2 reads FYNNEI. Trimming stripped 2 bases from V and 8 bases from J, with 10 bases between. This CDR3 region has 14 residues.

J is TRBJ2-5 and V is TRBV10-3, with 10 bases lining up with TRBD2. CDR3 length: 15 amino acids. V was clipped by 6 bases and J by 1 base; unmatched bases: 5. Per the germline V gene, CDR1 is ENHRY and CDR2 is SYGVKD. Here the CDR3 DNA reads TGTGCCATCAGGGCGACTAGCGGGCCCCAAGAGACCCAGTACTTC. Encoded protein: CAIRATSGPQETQYF.